The entry below gives a single T cell receptor beta chain sequence along with its context. It has no known antigen specificity. No clone much larger than this one lies a single base away; base qualities are absent. Each collaborating institution followed its own protocols to collect whole blood in K2EDTA tubes. Collaborator samples were shipped for TCRbeta analysis as frozen whole blood, isolated PBMCs, or DNA extracted from either sample type. TCRbeta CDR3 regions were amplified from genomic DNA by means of the immunoSEQ Assay, a bias-controlled multiplex PCR. Under the source paper's analysis protocol: The number of nucleated cells in each sample was estimated from the amplification of reference gene primers within the assay. To quantify the absolute abundance of each unique TCRbeta CDR3 rearrangement, sequence reads were collapsed and filtered. For each sample, productive Simpson clonality was calculated as the square root of Simpson's diversity index over productive rearrangements. Not all clones reach the TCRdb copy of this immuneACCESS table, which keeps in-frame sequences only. Checked studies attribute under half of the gap to unresolved V genes and leave the rest unexplained. From that table come the V and J calls and clone size; the DNA was used to work out D and trimming. The sample table records more than 90,000 clones; approximately 80% of these occur just once. Around 0.77% of the sample is held by the ten biggest clonotypes.

The germline V gene gives CDR1 as SGDLS and CDR2 as YYNGEE. The CDR3 runs 13 residues from the cysteine to the phenylalanine. The DNA shown is the 39-base CDR3, in frame from base 1. V sheds 4 bases and J sheds 5 bases, leaving 11 bases between their ends. The source of the sample is a study of blood T cell repertoires in COVID-19 (dated by TCRdb to the early 2020s). General notes on the study: Collaborator samples came from the United States, Italy and Spain and covered acute and convalescent phases of COVID-19. The material from the prospective study consisted of cDNA or gDNA derived from T cells, B-cell-depleted T cells, or PBMCs. The dataset comprised deeply sampled blood TCRbeta repertoires from subjects exposed to, actively infected with, or recovered from COVID-19. The repertoires were made available in a free public database intended to serve as a resource for research on the immune response to SARS-CoV-2. Samples were obtained from the ongoing ImmuneRACE study (first 160 participants) and from over 1,000 subjects provided by 6 global collaborators. A de-identified subject ID, COVID-19 status, age in years and sex were almost always included in the sample metadata. HLA class I and class II types, where available, came from metadata supplied by the sample provider rather than from assay-based typing.

What the authors observed across the whole study: Clinical and demographic metadata were provided uncurated, with the amount varying by source and participant.

The source material was peripheral blood. The source is a woman between 65 and 79 years old with acute or convalescent COVID-19. The chain is encoded by TRBV9 joined to TRBJ2-3; matching of 5 bases hints at TRBD2 as the D gene. CDR3 sequence: CASSRTFRDTQYF. At the DNA level, the sequence is TGTGCCAGCAGCCGGACTTTTAGAGATACGCAGTATTTT. With all but the CDR3 taken from the reference TRBV9 and TRBJ2-3 genes, the full variable domain is: DSGVTQTPKHLITATGQRVTLRCSPRSGDLSVYWYQQSLDQGLQFLIQYYNGEERAKGNILERFSAQQFPDLHSELNLSSLELGDSALYFCASSRTFRDTQYFGPGTRLTVL.